This T cell receptor beta chain was captured in a study of T cell responses to AZD1222 COVID-19 vaccine. To note about this clone: Its specificity is unknown.

Method: immunoSEQ multiplex PCR; TCRdb's copy keeps in-frame clones and lacks some. In the table there are over 140,000 clones, 92% of which are singletons. Broader study findings: Distributed over spike, vaccine-associated CD4 TCRs predominated at 160-218 and 743-854. Most donors were white British, females outnumbered males, and clonal diversity was possibly underestimated. Spike-specific TCR repertoires showed rising breadth and depth after two AZD1222 doses.

The length of the CDR3 is 16 residues. V was cut by 2 bases and J by 0 bases, with 13 bases left in between. Germline loops: CDR1 MGHRA, CDR2 YSYEKL. This material consisted of peripheral blood, taken on day 0 of AZD1222 vaccination. The rearrangement links TRBV4-1 to TRBJ1-1; D possibly corresponds to TRBD1 (5 bases). This clonotype originated in an adult in good health. The CDR3 coding sequence is TGCGCCAGCAGCCAATGGGTTGGGGCCTTGAACACTGAAGCTTTCTTT. It yields the protein CASSQWVGALNTEAFF.